This T cell receptor beta chain appears in the sequencing data of a study of Graves' ophthalmopathy and Graves' hyperthyroidism. Study as a whole: Investigators collected peripheral blood at initial diagnosis, before any treatment was given.

As to this clonotype: Its antigen remains unknown.

Enrolled hyperthyroidism patients had a new diagnosis, a duration under 2 months, and an age of 18 to 65. The source of the PBMCs was less than 12 ml of fresh peripheral blood. Amplified material comprised TCR beta CDR3 regions derived from RNA transcripts. RT-PCR in the first round used HTBI primers; a second-round multiplex PCR followed. A single record per CDR3 protein comes from TCRdb applying MiXCR to the multiplex PCR reads. The sample lists around 400,000 distinct CDR3 sequences, under 25% occurring once. The CDR3 has 15 amino acids. V was shortened by 0 bases and J by 1 base, with 9 bases between the two germline ends. Germline CDR1 LNHNV, CDR2 YYDKDF (reference sequence). Study-level results: Ophthalmopathy progression predictions by the model showed 72% to 80% specificity and about 68% sensitivity.

This chain links TRBV15 with TRBJ1-1; the D is unclear. The TCR originated in a woman aged 18-30 years with stable Graves' hyperthyroidism. Sequencing was done on a sample of peripheral blood. CDR3 in amino acids: CATSRDWGANTEAFF. CDR3 nucleotide sequence: TGTGCCACCAGCAGAGATTGGGGTGCGAACACTGAAGCTTTCTTT. The full variable domain, with the rest looked up from reference TRBV15 and TRBJ1-1, is DAMVIQNPRYQVTQFGKPVTLSCSQTLNHNVMYWYQQKSSQAPKLLFHYYDKDFNNEADTPDNFQSRRPNTSFCFLDIRSPGLGDTAMYLCATSRDWGANTEAFFGQGTRLTVV.